A selection of T cell receptor beta chains follows, all from one sample in a study of CD8 T cells in Susac syndrome. TCRdb passed the immunoSEQ multiplex PCR reads through MiXCR, listing each CDR3 protein once. The sample includes 150,000 to 200,000 distinct CDR3 sequences, 85% to 95% of them seen just once. The sequencing sample was made of CD4+ T cells from PBMCs. The receptors stem from a human donor in good health. The CDR3 runs from the conserved cysteine through the conserved F or W. The order of the fields is clone size, D gene, V gene, J gene, CDR3 protein, CDR3 DNA. D genes are given only for firm matches. A clone size is listed for some rows: how often the clone was seen (once, few, many), or a class if it is expanded.

size: -
D: TRBD1
V: TRBV4-2
J: TRBJ2-3
CDR3: CASTPGQGFTDTQYF
DNA: TGTGCCAGCACCCCGGGACAGGGATTCACAGATACGCAGTATTTT

size: -
D: TRBD1
V: TRBV20-1
J: TRBJ2-7
CDR3: CSACDGTGGKAEQYF
DNA: TGCAGTGCTTGTGACGGGACAGGGGGCAAGGCCGAGCAGTACTTC

size: once
D: -
V: TRBV12-3/TRBV12-4
J: TRBJ2-7
CDR3: CASSHQGYEQYF
DNA: TGTGCCAGCAGTCACCAGGGCTACGAGCAGTACTTC

size: -
D: -
V: TRBV29-1
J: TRBJ1-1
CDR3: CSVYRDSNVRAFF
DNA: TGCAGCGTGTACAGGGACTCTAATGTGAGAGCTTTCTTT

size: -
D: TRBD1
V: TRBV7-2
J: TRBJ1-2
CDR3: CASSYTGADGGYTF
DNA: TGTGCCAGCAGCTACACAGGGGCTGACGGGGGCTACACCTTC

size: -
D: TRBD2
V: TRBV29-1
J: TRBJ2-3
CDR3: CSVEGLAGSRDTQYF
DNA: TGCAGCGTTGAAGGGCTAGCGGGGAGCCGAGATACGCAGTATTTT

size: -
D: -
V: TRBV20-1
J: TRBJ1-2
CDR3: CSAINTVGYGYTF
DNA: TGCAGTGCTATAAACACAGTGGGCTATGGCTACACCTTC

size: -
D: -
V: TRBV30
J: TRBJ1-1
CDR3: CARGRGEGDTEAFF
DNA: TGTGCCCGGGGGCGGGGGGAAGGGGACACTGAAGCTTTCTTT

size: -
D: -
V: TRBV7-8
J: TRBJ1-4
CDR3: CASSSRRGNEKLFF
DNA: TGTGCCAGCAGCTCGCGACGGGGGAATGAAAAACTGTTTTTT

size: -
D: -
V: TRBV7-9
J: TRBJ1-1
CDR3: CASTQDQWNTEAFF
DNA: TGTGCCAGCACCCAGGACCAGTGGAACACTGAAGCTTTCTTT

size: -
D: -
V: TRBV3-1
J: TRBJ2-7
CDR3: CASSQDGVTYEQYF
DNA: TGTGCCAGCAGCCAAGATGGGGTGACCTACGAGCAGTACTTC

size: -
D: -
V: TRBV2
J: TRBJ2-2
CDR3: CASARGDTGELFF
DNA: TGTGCCAGCGCAAGGGGGGACACCGGGGAGCTGTTTTTT

size: -
D: -
V: TRBV4-1
J: TRBJ1-1
CDR3: CASSPEGVTTEAFF
DNA: TGCGCCAGCAGCCCGGAAGGGGTTACGACTGAAGCTTTCTTT

size: -
D: TRBD2
V: TRBV11-2
J: TRBJ2-1
CDR3: CASSLERGVGEQFF
DNA: TGTGCCAGCAGCTTAGAACGGGGGGTGGGTGAGCAGTTCTTC

size: -
D: TRBD2
V: TRBV3-1
J: TRBJ2-1
CDR3: CASSQESSGLQFF
DNA: TGTGCCAGCAGCCAAGAGTCTAGCGGGTTGCAGTTCTTC

size: -
D: TRBD1
V: TRBV5-6
J: TRBJ1-5
CDR3: CASSDWTGGNQPQHF
DNA: TGTGCCAGCAGCGATTGGACAGGGGGGAATCAGCCCCAGCATTTT

size: -
D: TRBD1
V: TRBV12-3/TRBV12-4
J: TRBJ1-2
CDR3: CASSLTGVDYGYTF
DNA: TGTGCCAGCAGTTTAACAGGGGTCGACTATGGCTACACCTTC

size: -
D: -
V: TRBV19
J: TRBJ1-5
CDR3: CASDASNQPQHF
DNA: TGTGCCAGTGACGCTAGCAATCAGCCCCAGCATTTT

size: -
D: -
V: TRBV24-1
J: TRBJ2-3
CDR3: CATSDTPGQGPTDTQYF
DNA: TGTGCCACCAGTGACACACCGGGCCAGGGGCCCACAGATACGCAGTATTTT

size: -
D: -
V: TRBV3-1
J: TRBJ1-5
CDR3: CASSQFPDQPQHF
DNA: TGTGCCAGCAGCCAATTCCCCGATCAGCCCCAGCATTTT

size: -
D: -
V: TRBV19
J: TRBJ1-2
CDR3: CASNQWTAANYGYTF
DNA: TGTGCCAGTAACCAATGGACAGCAGCTAACTATGGCTACACCTTC

size: -
D: TRBD1
V: TRBV18
J: TRBJ2-7
CDR3: CASSPNDRAGEQYF
DNA: TGTGCCAGCTCACCGAACGACAGGGCCGGCGAGCAGTACTTC

size: once
D: -
V: TRBV3-1
J: TRBJ2-5
CDR3: CASSHWMSETQYF
DNA: TGTGCCAGCAGCCACTGGATGTCTGAGACCCAGTACTTC

size: -
D: -
V: TRBV18
J: TRBJ2-1
CDR3: CASSPQVGLNEQFF
DNA: TGTGCCAGCTCACCACAGGTGGGCCTAAATGAGCAGTTCTTC

size: -
D: TRBD1
V: TRBV19
J: TRBJ2-1
CDR3: CASSTNIQGYEQFF
DNA: TGTGCCAGTAGTACCAATATACAGGGGTATGAGCAGTTCTTC

size: -
D: -
V: TRBV19
J: TRBJ2-7
CDR3: CASSLRTSYEQYF
DNA: TGTGCCAGTAGTCTCCGGACTTCCTACGAGCAGTACTTC

size: once
D: TRBD2
V: TRBV3-1
J: TRBJ2-7
CDR3: CASSQGRASGVYEQYF
DNA: TGTGCCAGCAGCCAAGGACGGGCTAGCGGTGTTTACGAGCAGTACTTC

size: -
D: TRBD1
V: TRBV11-1
J: TRBJ2-6
CDR3: CASSPSGQGRSGANVLTF
DNA: TGTGCCAGCAGCCCTTCGGGACAGGGGCGCTCTGGGGCCAACGTCCTGACTTTC

size: once
D: -
V: TRBV23-1
J: TRBJ1-5
CDR3: CASSQQKQGDGNQPQHF
DNA: TGCGCCAGCAGTCAGCAAAAACAGGGAGATGGCAATCAGCCCCAGCATTTT